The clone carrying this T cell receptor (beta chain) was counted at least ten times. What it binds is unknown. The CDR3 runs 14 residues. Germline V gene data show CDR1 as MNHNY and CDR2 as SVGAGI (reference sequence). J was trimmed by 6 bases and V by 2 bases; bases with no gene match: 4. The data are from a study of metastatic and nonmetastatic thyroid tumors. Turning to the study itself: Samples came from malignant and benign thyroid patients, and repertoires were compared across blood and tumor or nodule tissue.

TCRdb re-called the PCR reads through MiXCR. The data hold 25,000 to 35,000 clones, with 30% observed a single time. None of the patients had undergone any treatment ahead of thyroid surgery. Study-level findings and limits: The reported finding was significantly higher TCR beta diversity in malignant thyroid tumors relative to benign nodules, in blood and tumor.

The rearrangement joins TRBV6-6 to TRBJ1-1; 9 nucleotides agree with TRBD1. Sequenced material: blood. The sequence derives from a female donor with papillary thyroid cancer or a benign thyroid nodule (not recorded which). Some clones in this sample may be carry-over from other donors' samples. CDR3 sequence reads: CASSYRDRDPEAFF. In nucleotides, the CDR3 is TGTGCCAGCAGTTACAGGGACAGGGACCCTGAAGCTTTCTTT.